A selection of T cell receptor beta chains follows, all from one sample in a study of CD8 T cells in ankylosing spondylitis. TCRdb independently ran MiXCR on the 5' RACE reads; one entry per CDR3 protein. There are some 120,000 distinct CDR3 sequences in the sample; 7% occur only once, and 12% lies in the top ten. Sequencing was done on a sample of blood, either unsorted or a sorted T cell fraction (not recorded which). All receptors come from a male donor with ankylosing spondylitis or in good health (not recorded which). CDR3s include the opening cysteine and the closing phenylalanine or tryptophan. D genes are given only for firm matches. Expanded clones are given a class, and other clones once, few, many or no size at all.

d_call: NA; j_call: TRBJ2-7; clone_size: many; v_call: TRBV5-1; cdr3_nt: TGCGCCAGCAGCTTGGACTACGAGCAGTACTTC; cdr3_aa: CASSLDYEQYF
d_call: NA; j_call: TRBJ1-1; clone_size: many; v_call: TRBV5-1; cdr3_nt: TGCGCCAGCAGCTTTCGGGCCACAATGAACACTGAAGCTTTCTTT; cdr3_aa: CASSFRATMNTEAFF
d_call: NA; j_call: TRBJ2-7; clone_size: many; v_call: TRBV20-1; cdr3_nt: TGCAGTGCTCCCCCAAATACAGGAACCCTCTACGAGCAGTACTTC; cdr3_aa: CSAPPNTGTLYEQYF
d_call: NA; j_call: TRBJ2-5; clone_size: many; v_call: TRBV5-1; cdr3_nt: TGCGCCAGCAGCTTAAGGGGTGGTGAGACCCAGTACTTC; cdr3_aa: CASSLRGGETQYF
d_call: TRBD2; j_call: TRBJ2-7; clone_size: few; v_call: TRBV14; cdr3_nt: TGTGCCAGCAGCCCCCGGGGAGCGGGAGACCTCTACGAGCAGTACTTC; cdr3_aa: CASSPRGAGDLYEQYF
d_call: NA; j_call: TRBJ2-1; clone_size: many; v_call: TRBV2; cdr3_nt: TGTGCCAGCAGTGTTTTTAGCTCCTACAATGAGCAGTTCTTC; cdr3_aa: CASSVFSSYNEQFF
d_call: NA; j_call: TRBJ1-1; clone_size: many; v_call: TRBV5-1; cdr3_nt: TGCGCCAGCAGCTCACGTTCGGGCATGCATCAAAATGAAGCTTTCTTT; cdr3_aa: CASSSRSGMHQNEAFF
d_call: NA; j_call: TRBJ2-7; clone_size: many; v_call: TRBV5-1; cdr3_nt: TGCGCCAGCAGCTCCGACCCGCTAGCGTACGAGCAGTACTTC; cdr3_aa: CASSSDPLAYEQYF
d_call: NA; j_call: TRBJ1-1; clone_size: many; v_call: TRBV5-1; cdr3_nt: TGCGCCAGCAGCTTGGACGAGGGGAGAACTTTCTTT; cdr3_aa: CASSLDEGRTFF
d_call: NA; j_call: TRBJ2-3; clone_size: few; v_call: TRBV20-1; cdr3_nt: TGCAGTACCAATAGGGGTAGCACAGATACGCAGTATTTT; cdr3_aa: CSTNRGSTDTQYF
d_call: NA; j_call: TRBJ2-3; clone_size: many; v_call: TRBV5-1; cdr3_nt: TGCGCCAGCACCCTGGACAGTTTGAGCACAGATACGCAGTATTTT; cdr3_aa: CASTLDSLSTDTQYF
d_call: TRBD1; j_call: TRBJ2-6; clone_size: many; v_call: TRBV6-1; cdr3_nt: TGTGCCAGCAGCCCGGGACAGGGAGTTTCTGGGGCCAACGTCCTGACTTTC; cdr3_aa: CASSPGQGVSGANVLTF
d_call: NA; j_call: TRBJ2-1; clone_size: NA; v_call: TRBV7-3; cdr3_nt: TGTGCCAGCAGCTTAACCCCCCAGGATTCCTACAATGAGCAGTTCTTC; cdr3_aa: CASSLTPQDSYNEQFF
d_call: NA; j_call: TRBJ1-4; clone_size: many; v_call: TRBV12-3/TRBV12-4; cdr3_nt: TGTGCCAGCAGAAGACTTACGGGAAATGAAAAACTGTTTTTT; cdr3_aa: CASRRLTGNEKLFF
d_call: NA; j_call: TRBJ2-6; clone_size: many; v_call: TRBV5-1; cdr3_nt: TGCGCCAGCAGCTTCAATAGGGAGCGCTCTGGGGCCAACGTCCTGACTTTC; cdr3_aa: CASSFNRERSGANVLTF
d_call: TRBD2; j_call: TRBJ2-7; clone_size: NA; v_call: TRBV12-3/TRBV12-4; cdr3_nt: TGTGCCAGCAGCGCCGGGACTAGCGGGAGGGCCAGTGTCTTCTACGAGCAGTACTTC; cdr3_aa: CASSAGTSGRASVFYEQYF
d_call: NA; j_call: TRBJ2-1; clone_size: many; v_call: TRBV5-5; cdr3_nt: TGTGCCAGCAGCTTGGTACAAGGGGCTTACAATGAGCAGTTCTTC; cdr3_aa: CASSLVQGAYNEQFF
d_call: NA; j_call: TRBJ2-3; clone_size: many; v_call: TRBV9; cdr3_nt: TGTGCCAGCAGCGTTACCGGGGGCGGGACAGATACGCAGTATTTT; cdr3_aa: CASSVTGGGTDTQYF
d_call: TRBD1; j_call: TRBJ1-1; clone_size: many; v_call: TRBV5-1; cdr3_nt: TGCGCCAGCAGCTTGGAAGGGGGCAGGAACACTGAAGCTTTCTTT; cdr3_aa: CASSLEGGRNTEAFF
d_call: NA; j_call: TRBJ2-1; clone_size: many; v_call: TRBV7-2; cdr3_nt: TGTGCCAGCAGCGTTCGGGATTATAACAATGAGCAGTTCTTC; cdr3_aa: CASSVRDYNNEQFF
d_call: NA; j_call: TRBJ1-1; clone_size: many; v_call: TRBV7-2; cdr3_nt: TGTGCCAGCAGCCCCATAGGTGTAACTGAAGCTTTCTTT; cdr3_aa: CASSPIGVTEAFF
d_call: NA; j_call: TRBJ2-7; clone_size: many; v_call: TRBV2; cdr3_nt: TGTGCCAGCAGTGTCGTCCGGGCCGAGCAGTACTTC; cdr3_aa: CASSVVRAEQYF
d_call: NA; j_call: TRBJ2-7; clone_size: NA; v_call: TRBV5-1; cdr3_nt: TGCGCCAGCAGCCGTGAGACTGGGCTTTCCTACGAGCAGTACTTC; cdr3_aa: CASSRETGLSYEQYF
d_call: TRBD1; j_call: TRBJ2-7; clone_size: many; v_call: TRBV7-2; cdr3_nt: TGTGCCAGCAGCTTAACGGGACAGGGTTACGAGCAGTACTTC; cdr3_aa: CASSLTGQGYEQYF
d_call: NA; j_call: TRBJ1-1; clone_size: many; v_call: TRBV7-2; cdr3_nt: TGTGCCAGCAGCCTACGCCAGGGTGGGACTGAAGCTTTCTTT; cdr3_aa: CASSLRQGGTEAFF
d_call: NA; j_call: TRBJ2-2; clone_size: many; v_call: TRBV6-1; cdr3_nt: TGTGCCAGCAGTGAAACGAGGGCCGGGGAGCTGTTTTTT; cdr3_aa: CASSETRAGELFF
d_call: NA; j_call: TRBJ2-3; clone_size: many; v_call: TRBV7-3; cdr3_nt: TGTGCCAGCAGCTCCGGTCTCAACACAGATACGCAGTATTTT; cdr3_aa: CASSSGLNTDTQYF
d_call: TRBD1; j_call: TRBJ2-5; clone_size: many; v_call: TRBV5-1; cdr3_nt: TGCGCCAGCAGCTTGTCGGGACAGGGGTCCCAAGAGACCCAGTACTTC; cdr3_aa: CASSLSGQGSQETQYF
d_call: NA; j_call: TRBJ2-1; clone_size: many; v_call: TRBV20-1; cdr3_nt: TGCAGTGCTAGAGATGTGCGGGGCGCAAGCTCCTACAATGAGCAGTTCTTC; cdr3_aa: CSARDVRGASSYNEQFF
d_call: TRBD2; j_call: TRBJ2-2; clone_size: many; v_call: TRBV6-1; cdr3_nt: TGTGCCAGCACTCTGACTAGCCCCAACACCGGGGAGCTGTTTTTT; cdr3_aa: CASTLTSPNTGELFF
d_call: NA; j_call: TRBJ2-7; clone_size: NA; v_call: TRBV7-3; cdr3_nt: TGTGCCAGCAGTCCGGGCCACCGGGATTTAGACGAGCAGTACTTC; cdr3_aa: CASSPGHRDLDEQYF
d_call: NA; j_call: TRBJ1-3; clone_size: NA; v_call: TRBV7-9; cdr3_nt: TGTGCCAGCACCCTTATCGGGTCCTCTGGAAACACCATATATTTT; cdr3_aa: CASTLIGSSGNTIYF
d_call: TRBD1; j_call: TRBJ2-2; clone_size: NA; v_call: TRBV7-7; cdr3_nt: TGTGCTAGCAGCGACGAGGACAGGGGAGGAACCCCCCCCGGGGAGCTGTTTTTT; cdr3_aa: CASSDEDRGGTPPGELFF
d_call: TRBD1; j_call: TRBJ2-3; clone_size: many; v_call: TRBV5-1; cdr3_nt: TGCGCCAGCAGCCCTGGACAGGGTGTTGCAGATACGCAGTATTTT; cdr3_aa: CASSPGQGVADTQYF
d_call: TRBD1; j_call: TRBJ2-3; clone_size: many; v_call: TRBV4-2; cdr3_nt: TGTGCCAGCAGCCAAGAGTCTCGGGACAGGGAGCAGTATTTT; cdr3_aa: CASSQESRDREQYF
d_call: TRBD1; j_call: TRBJ1-5; clone_size: NA; v_call: TRBV4-1; cdr3_nt: TGCGCCAGCAGCCAAGATTCGTTTAGTCATACGGGACAGGGTTACCCGAATCAGCCCCAGCATTTT; cdr3_aa: CASSQDSFSHTGQGYPNQPQHF
d_call: NA; j_call: TRBJ1-4; clone_size: NA; v_call: TRBV29-1; cdr3_nt: TGCAGCGCAAGACCGTCAACTAATGAAAAACTGTTTTTT; cdr3_aa: CSARPSTNEKLFF
d_call: TRBD1; j_call: TRBJ1-2; clone_size: many; v_call: TRBV3-1; cdr3_nt: TGTGCCAGCAGCCAAGAAAGGGGGCATCATGGCTACACCTTC; cdr3_aa: CASSQERGHHGYTF
d_call: TRBD1; j_call: TRBJ2-2; clone_size: many; v_call: TRBV10-3; cdr3_nt: TGTGCCATCAACAGGGGGCTTGACACCGGGGAGCTGTTTTTT; cdr3_aa: CAINRGLDTGELFF
d_call: NA; j_call: TRBJ2-7; clone_size: many; v_call: TRBV7-8; cdr3_nt: TGTGCCAGCAGCTCCCGACGGACGGGCTACGAGCAGTACTTC; cdr3_aa: CASSSRRTGYEQYF
d_call: NA; j_call: TRBJ2-1; clone_size: many; v_call: TRBV7-9; cdr3_nt: TGTGCCAGCCCTGGGGATGAGCAGTTCTTC; cdr3_aa: CASPGDEQFF
d_call: NA; j_call: TRBJ2-3; clone_size: many; v_call: TRBV15; cdr3_nt: TGTGCCACCAGCAGATCGGGCTCTATTGGGGATACGCAGTATTTT; cdr3_aa: CATSRSGSIGDTQYF
d_call: TRBD2; j_call: TRBJ2-1; clone_size: many; v_call: TRBV7-8; cdr3_nt: TGTGCCAGCAGCCCGACTAGCGTTTGGGCCTCCTACAATGAGCAGTTCTTC; cdr3_aa: CASSPTSVWASYNEQFF
d_call: TRBD2; j_call: TRBJ2-7; clone_size: NA; v_call: TRBV20-1; cdr3_nt: TGCAGTGCCATCGGGGGGGCCCACGAGCAGTACTTC; cdr3_aa: CSAIGGAHEQYF
d_call: TRBD2; j_call: TRBJ2-1; clone_size: many; v_call: TRBV12-3/TRBV12-4; cdr3_nt: TGTGCCAGCAGTTTGGGGCGGGGGGTCTACAATGAGCAGTTCTTC; cdr3_aa: CASSLGRGVYNEQFF